These 30 T cell receptor beta chains were sequenced from one sample in a study of T cells after posttransplantation cyclophosphamide. Cyclophosphamide on days +3 and +4 followed busulfan-fludarabine conditioning and a marrow graft. Clones were sequenced by immunoSEQ multiplex PCR, and TCRdb holds only the in-frame ones, with some missing. The profile covers roughly 16,000 clones, none occurring a single time. Sequences were derived from PBMCs, sampled after allogeneic stem cell transplant with posttransplant cyclophosphamide. These receptors all stem from a female patient aged 30-39 years who received an allogeneic stem cell transplant from a related donor, was CMV-positive, and had no GVHD. The graft donor may be the source of some T cells.

This clone was seen ten or more times. This rearrangement joins TRBV27 to TRBJ1-2; D might be TRBD1 (5 bases). Germline CDR1 and CDR2: MNHEY and SMNVEV (reference sequence). The CDR3 spans 13 residues. The V end lost 3 bases, the J end lost 7 bases, and 12 bases lay between the germline ends. The CDR3 reads CASSFFRDSGYTF. The CDR3, as DNA: TGTGCCAGCAGTTTCTTCAGGGACTCTGGCTACACCTTC.

This clone came up many times. The chain carries TRBV19 and TRBJ2-1; 7 nucleotides agree with TRBD2. The CDR3 sequence is 17 residues long. Germline-derived CDR1 and CDR2 are LNHDA and SQIVND (reference sequence). The V gene end was trimmed by 4 bases and the J gene end by 0 bases; junction bases not matched to a gene: 9. This chain's CDR3 is CASSTEGGPYSYNEQFF. CDR3 DNA sequence: TGTGCCAGTAGTACAGAGGGAGGGCCTTACTCCTACAATGAGCAGTTCTTC.

This clone was seen ten or more times. As DNA, the CDR3 is TGTGCCAGCAGCTTTTCCGGGACTGAGCAGTATTTT. It translates to CASSFSGTEQYF. This chain connects TRBV11-3 to TRBJ2-3; TRBD2 might be the D (6 bases). Germline V gene data show CDR1 as SGHNT and CDR2 as YENEEA. Trimming stripped 3 bases from V and 11 bases from J, with 12 bases between. CDR3 length: 12 residues.

A few counts support this clone. The chain joins TRBV27 to TRBJ2-5, with TRBD2 matching 7 bases. Losses at the gene ends were 10 bases for V and 2 bases for J; bases not matched to a gene: 10. Germline lookup yields CDR1 MNHEY and CDR2 SMNVEV (reference sequence). The CDR3 extends over 14 amino acids. The CDR3 DNA follows: TGTGCCACAGGGTCTAGCGGTTATCAAGAGACCCAGTACTTC. Translating it yields CATGSSGYQETQYF.

In its sample, this clone was seen many times. The gene calls are TRBV6-5 and TRBJ2-6, with D perhaps TRBD2 (6 bases). With 6 bases removed from V and 0 bases from J, the gap between germline ends came to 9 bases. Germline V gene data show CDR1 as MNHEY and CDR2 as SVGAGI. CDR3 length: 15 amino acids. The chain's CDR3 is CASRLGGSGANVLTF. In DNA form, the CDR3 reads TGTGCCAGCAGGTTGGGGGGCTCTGGGGCCAACGTCCTGACTTTC.

This clone has at least ten counts. The rearrangement joins TRBV28 to TRBJ2-7, with unresolved D. The CDR3 contains 12 residues. Per germline, CDR1 MDHEN and CDR2 SYDVKM. Between the trimmed V and J ends, which lost 3 bases and 3 bases, there was a span of 6 bases. CDR3 nucleotide sequence: TGTGCCAGCAGTTTTTCGAGCTACGAGCAGTACTTC. This translates into CASSFSSYEQYF. Using reference TRBV28 and TRBJ2-7 for the parts outside the CDR3, the full variable domain is DVKVTQSSRYLVKRTGEKVFLECVQDMDHENMFWYRQDPGLGLRLIYFSYDVKMKEKGDIPEGYSVSREKKERFSLILESASTNQTSMYLCASSFSSYEQYFGPGTRLTVT.

This clone was counted many times. This sequence joins TRBV11-3 and TRBJ2-1; 10 bases match TRBD1. Losses at the gene ends were 3 bases for V and 6 bases for J; bases not matched to a gene: 11. Germline V CDR1 and CDR2: SGHNT, YENEEA. This CDR3 is built from 17 residues. This CDR3 reads CASSFSTGGPLGNEQFF. In DNA form, the CDR3 reads TGTGCCAGCAGCTTCTCGACAGGGGGCCCCTTAGGCAATGAGCAGTTCTTC.

In its sample, this clone was seen many times. The chain couples TRBV4-2 to TRBJ2-7, with 7 bases identical to TRBD2. Germline CDR1 reads LGHNA; CDR2 reads YNFKEQ. The V segment lost 0 bases and the J segment 3 bases; nucleotides outside the gene matches: 5. CDR3 length: 15 amino acids. CDR3 loop: CASSQDPGGNYEQYF. The CDR3 region has the DNA TGTGCCAGCAGCCAAGATCCGGGAGGCAACTACGAGCAGTACTTC.

Many counts were recorded for this clone. The V gene is TRBV19, the J gene TRBJ2-1; TRBD2 matches 12 bases. Trimming cost V 6 bases and J 3 bases; bases outside gene matches: 6. Germline V lookup: CDR1 LNHDA, CDR2 SQIVND (reference sequence). The CDR3 has 16 residues. The CDR3 loop is CASRRGLAGRYNEQFF. DNA for the CDR3: TGTGCCAGTAGAAGAGGACTAGCGGGACGCTACAATGAGCAGTTCTTC. The full variable domain, its missing parts supplied by reference TRBV19 and TRBJ2-1, is DGGITQSPKYLFRKEGQNVTLSCEQNLNHDAMYWYRQDPGQGLRLIYYSQIVNDFQKGDIAEGYSVSREKKESFPLTVTSAQKNPTAFYLCASRRGLAGRYNEQFFGPGTRLTVL.

There are many counts of this clone. J is TRBJ1-1 and V is TRBV10-2; 8 nucleotides match TRBD1. There are 14 residues in the CDR3. Germline-derived CDR1 and CDR2 are WSHSY and SAAADI. V shed 3 bases, J shed 3 bases, and the junction held 3 bases outside the gene matches. As DNA, the CDR3 is TGCGCCAGCAGTGACACAGGGGGAGACACTGAAGCTTTCTTT. It codes for CASSDTGGDTEAFF.

This clone has ten or more counts. This sequence joins TRBV28 and TRBJ1-1; TRBD1 might be the D (5 bases). V was clipped by 3 bases and J by 5 bases, with 16 bases between them. Germline CDR1 reads MDHEN; CDR2 reads SYDVKM. This CDR3 region has 15 residues. The CDR3 DNA sequence: TGTGCCAGCAGTTTCCTCCCGAGATCAGGGACTGAAGCTTTCTTT. Residues: CASSFLPRSGTEAFF.

This clone occurred many times. The chain links TRBV7-9 to TRBJ2-1; a weak D match, TRBD2 (6 bases). Germline lookup yields CDR1 SEHNR and CDR2 FQNEAQ (reference sequence). V lost 1 base to trimming and J lost 12 bases, with 7 bases between them. The CDR3 length is 11 residues. This CDR3 reads CASSLEGGQFF. In DNA form, the CDR3 reads TGTGCCAGCAGCTTAGAGGGAGGGCAGTTCTTC.

There are many counts of this clone. V and J are TRBV5-1 and TRBJ2-7; D is possibly TRBD1 (5 bases). V lost 0 bases and J 0 bases, leaving 7 bases between the germline ends. CDR1 and CDR2 from the germline V gene are SGHRS and YFSETQ. CDR3 size: 14 residues. CDR3 nucleotide sequence: TGCGCCAGCAGCTTGGAGGACACCTCCTACGAGCAGTACTTC. It translates to CASSLEDTSYEQYF.

This clone occurred many times. The V gene is TRBV5-1, the J gene TRBJ1-5; unclear D gene. CDR3 size: 13 residues. Germline V lookup: CDR1 SGHRS, CDR2 YFSETQ. V lost 0 bases and J 5 bases, leaving 6 bases between the germline ends. CDR3 bases: TGCGCCAGCAGCTTGGACAGCTATCAGCCCCAGCATTTT. Amino acid sequence: CASSLDSYQPQHF.

This clone was observed many times. V and J are TRBV13 and TRBJ2-3; 12 nucleotides match TRBD2. V was pared by 5 bases and J by 2 bases, with 14 bases of the junction left unmatched. This CDR3 comprises 19 residues. Germline V gene lookup returns CDR1 PRHDT and CDR2 FYEKMQ (reference sequence). The chain's CDR3 is CASSRPYGLAGLDTDTQYF. The CDR3 DNA reads as TGTGCCAGCAGCCGGCCTTATGGACTAGCGGGGCTGGACACAGATACGCAGTATTTT. The whole variable domain, filled in from reference TRBV13 and TRBJ2-3, reads AAGVIQSPRHLIKEKRETATLKCYPIPRHDTVYWYQQGPGQDPQFLISFYEKMQSDKGSIPDRFSAQQFSDYHSELNMSSLELGDSALYFCASSRPYGLAGLDTDTQYFGPGTRLTVL.

This clone was counted ten times or more. V is TRBV12-5 and J is TRBJ2-4; TRBD1 agrees at 7 bases. The length of the CDR3 is 19 residues. V shed 1 base, J shed 1 base, and the junction held 13 bases outside the gene matches. Germline CDR1 is LGHNT and CDR2 is FRNRAP. The DNA for the CDR3 is TGTGCTAGTGGTTTGGAAGCAACAGGGGAATCTGATGCCAAAAACATTCAGTACTTC. It translates to CASGLEATGESDAKNIQYF.

This clone was observed many times. The CDR3 bases are TGTGCCAGCAGCTTAATCCTGGGCTCCTCTTACAATGAGCAGTTCTTC. Its translation: CASSLILGSSYNEQFF. This chain connects TRBV7-2 to TRBJ2-1; the D is unclear. CDR1 and CDR2 (germline): SGHTA, FQGNSA. V was shortened by 2 bases and J by 4 bases, with 15 bases between the two germline ends. This CDR3 contains 16 residues. Combining the CDR3 with reference TRBV7-2 and TRBJ2-1 gives the whole variable domain GAGVSQSPSNKVTEKGKDVELRCDPISGHTALYWYRQSLGQGLEFLIYFQGNSAPDKSGLPSDRFSAERTGGSVSTLTIQRTQQEDSAVYLCASSLILGSSYNEQFFGPGTRLTVL.

This clone was seen many times. This chain uses TRBV7-9 with TRBJ1-4; TRBD1 might be the D (6 bases). The V end was cut by 1 base, the J end by 4 bases, with 19 bases between. The CDR3 sequence is 18 residues long. Looked up from germline, CDR1 is SEHNR and CDR2 is FQNEAQ (reference sequence). CDR3 nucleotide sequence: TGTGCCAGCAGCTTAGTTCGTATGGGGGCGCGTAGTAATGAAAAACTGTTTTTT. Encoded protein: CASSLVRMGARSNEKLFF.

This clone has ten or more counts. The CDR3 region has the DNA TGTGCCAGCAGCTTAGGTACGGCCCCGGGAGAGACCCAGTACTTC. Protein sequence: CASSLGTAPGETQYF. V and J are TRBV7-2 and TRBJ2-5; the D is unclear. The CDR3 extends over 15 amino acids. CDR1 is SGHTA, CDR2 FQGNSA, per germline. Trimming removed 1 base at V and 4 bases at J, with 13 bases between. The variable domain in full, completed from reference TRBV7-2 and TRBJ2-5, reads GAGVSQSPSNKVTEKGKDVELRCDPISGHTALYWYRQSLGQGLEFLIYFQGNSAPDKSGLPSDRFSAERTGGSVSTLTIQRTQQEDSAVYLCASSLGTAPGETQYFGPGTRLLVL.

This clone was seen ten or more times. V is TRBV6-5 and J is TRBJ2-1; D is perhaps TRBD1 (6 bases). Germline-derived CDR1 and CDR2 are MNHEY and SVGAGI. The CDR3 is 15 residues long. V lost 4 bases and J 0 bases, leaving 10 bases between the germline ends. CDR3 amino acids: CASSWTELSYNEQFF. The CDR3 coding sequence is TGTGCCAGCAGTTGGACAGAACTCTCCTACAATGAGCAGTTCTTC.

The sample holds many counts of this clone. The rearrangement joins TRBV28 to TRBJ2-1; D perhaps matches TRBD1 (5 bases). V was trimmed by 4 bases and J by 9 bases, leaving 22 bases between them. Per germline, CDR1 MDHEN and CDR2 SYDVKM. CDR3 size: 16 residues. The CDR3 protein is CASSSFPPMTAREQFF. The CDR3 DNA sequence: TGTGCCAGCAGTTCCTTCCCTCCCATGACAGCCCGTGAGCAGTTCTTC.

In this sample, this clone turned up many times. The chain uses TRBV13 and TRBJ1-1; 8 bases match TRBD1. Germline loops: CDR1 PRHDT, CDR2 FYEKMQ (reference sequence). Trimming removed 0 bases from V and 0 bases from J; junction bases left unmatched: 0. This CDR3 is built from 15 residues. CDR3 nucleotide sequence: TGTGCCAGCAGCTTAGGGACAGGGGTGAACACTGAAGCTTTCTTT. This gives the protein CASSLGTGVNTEAFF.

Ten or more counts support this clone. This chain connects TRBV19 to TRBJ2-7, with 10 positions matching TRBD1. Germline-derived CDR1 and CDR2 are LNHDA and SQIVND (reference sequence). The length of the CDR3 is 15 residues. V was clipped by 8 bases and J by 2 bases; unmatched bases: 9. Here the CDR3 reads CASRDRGSSAYEQYF. The CDR3 DNA follows: TGTGCCAGTCGGGACAGGGGTTCGAGTGCCTACGAGCAGTACTTC.

This clone was picked up many times. V and J are TRBV29-1 and TRBJ2-1, with TRBD1 matching over 8 bases. Germline V lookup: CDR1 SQVTM, CDR2 ANQGSEA. This CDR3 spans 15 amino acids. V shed 2 bases and J 5 bases; nucleotides not matched to a gene: 8. CDR3 coding DNA: TGCAGCGTTGAAAGTACAGGGGGGTCGAACAATGAGCAGTTCTTC. Its protein is CSVESTGGSNNEQFF.

This clone appeared many times. The CDR3 ends on some other residue instead of the conserved phenylalanine or tryptophan, so this is likely a read error. Because the CDR3's place on the DNA is in doubt, the DNA is left out and the CDR3 is given as listed by TCRdb. The chain recombines TRBV6-5 with TRBJ1-4. The germline V gene encodes CDR1 MNHEY and CDR2 SVGAGI. The CDR3 totals 12 residues, both ends included. The CDR3 reads CASHGEGWGIGG.

There are many counts of this clone. This chain uses TRBV18 with TRBJ1-2, with D tentatively TRBD1 (5 bases). V was shortened by 6 bases and J by 4 bases, with 18 bases between the two germline ends. CDR3 length: 15 amino acids. Germline V lookup: CDR1 KGHSH, CDR2 LQKENI. CDR3 protein: CASSRGPGEGYGYTF. Here the CDR3 DNA reads TGTGCCAGCTCCAGAGGTCCGGGGGAAGGCTATGGCTACACCTTC.

This clone was recorded many times. The rearrangement uses TRBV5-1 and TRBJ1-1, with 8 bases matching TRBD1. The V segment lost 4 bases and the J segment 4 bases; nucleotides outside the gene matches: 6. This CDR3 contains 14 residues. From germline, CDR1 is SGHRS and CDR2 YFSETQ. CDR3 protein: CASSGQGLGTEAFF. CDR3 DNA: TGCGCCAGCAGCGGACAGGGTTTGGGCACTGAAGCTTTCTTT.

This clone has ten or more counts. The genes are TRBV5-1 and TRBJ2-3; possibly TRBD2 for D (6 bases). Germline lookup yields CDR1 SGHRS and CDR2 YFSETQ. V lost 3 bases and J 1 base, leaving 12 bases between the germline ends. This CDR3 is built from 15 residues. This CDR3 reads CASSWAGTGTDTQYF. CDR3 DNA sequence: TGCGCCAGCAGCTGGGCGGGGACTGGCACAGATACGCAGTATTTT.

In this sample, this clone turned up many times. The chain has TRBV5-5 and TRBJ1-5; maybe TRBD1 (5 bases). This CDR3 region has 14 residues. The V end was cut by 3 bases, the J end by 5 bases, with 12 bases between. Germline loops: CDR1 SGHKS, CDR2 YYEKEE (reference sequence). The CDR3 region is CASSSQGRDQPQHF. CDR3 nucleotides: TGTGCCAGCAGCTCCCAGGGTAGGGATCAGCCCCAGCATTTT.

On this clone itself: Possible read error: a much larger clone is one base away. The chain employs TRBV7-2 and TRBJ2-5; no clear D gene. The J call may be wrong; the DNA end is better matched by TRBJ2-7. This CDR3 is 15 amino acids long. The germline CDR1 and CDR2 sequences are SGHTA and FQGNSA. CDR3 amino acids: CASSLVESRSYEQYF. CDR3 coding DNA: TGTGCCAGCAGCTTAGTAGAGAGCCGTTCCTACGAGCAGTACTTC.